This T cell receptor (beta chain) emerged from a study of blood T cell repertoires in COVID-19. Across the study: Sites in the United States, Italy and Spain provided acute and convalescent COVID-19 samples.

CDR3 length: 14 amino acids. Clones were sequenced by immunoSEQ multiplex PCR, and TCRdb holds only the in-frame ones, with some missing. The table has 20,000 to 25,000 clones, around 84% seen once. This rearrangement joins TRBV21-1 to TRBJ1-2. TRBV21-1 is tagged as a pseudogene. The clonotype was recovered from a man aged 50-60 years with active COVID-19. The sequencing input was peripheral blood. The CDR3: CASSKWAGSYGYTF. DNA of the CDR3: TGTGCCAGCAGCAAATGGGCGGGGTCCTATGGCTACACCTTC.